This T cell receptor beta chain originates from a study of blood T cell repertoires in COVID-19. V gave up 7 bases and J gave up 0 bases; unmatched junction bases: 4. Germline lookup yields CDR1 SGHRS and CDR2 YFSETQ. The CDR3 covers 14 residues. Sequenced by immunoSEQ multiplex PCR; TCRdb stores in-frame clones only, minus some. The sample consists of approximately 350,000 clones, 75% to 90% of them appearing once. Sequenced: peripheral blood. The clonotype comes from a woman between 55 and 75 years old with COVID-19, enrolled during active disease. J is TRBJ2-7 and V is TRBV5-1; 10 nucleotides align to TRBD1. The CDR3: CASARDRGSYEQYF. CDR3 sequence (DNA): TGCGCCAGCGCCCGGGACAGGGGCTCCTACGAGCAGTACTTC.